The next 21 T cell receptor beta chains were all read from a single sample in a study of CXCR3-negative and CXCR3-positive naive CD8 T cells. Whole-study results and caveats: More hydrophobic TRB CDR3s were found in CXCR3-positive naive cells than in CXCR3-negative naive cells.

Antigens for these TCRs are unknown. Via 5' RACE with UMI labels, TRB cDNA libraries were prepared. TCRdb reprocessed the 5' RACE reads and reports one entry per CDR3 protein, with no DNA. The sample is made up of some 130,000 distinct CDR3 sequences, and the top ten hold 0.5% to 0.6% of it. Sequencing input: naive CXCR3+ CD8+ T cells from blood. Subset: CD45RO-CCR7+CD27+CD95- naive CD8+ T cells expressing CXCR3 (TNR3+). These receptors originate from a human donor in good health. Some clones in this sample may be carry-over from other donors' samples.

The gene calls are TRBV9 and TRBJ2-1; TCRdb selects TRBD1, and the lack of DNA leaves this call unchecked. Germline assignment: CDR1 SGDLS and CDR2 YYNGEE. The CDR3 has 20 residues. The CDR3 loop is CASSPGTGGDYQSSYNEQFF.

Here the CDR3 reads CSATGTDFLGAFF. This chain uses TRBV20-1 with TRBJ1-1; absent DNA, TCRdb's TRBD1 call cannot be checked. Germline CDR1 DFQATT, CDR2 SNEGSKA (reference sequence). This CDR3 is built from 13 residues.

The genes are TRBV29-1 and TRBJ2-7; checking the TCRdb D call of TRBD1 is not possible without DNA. The CDR3 contains 12 residues. Germline CDR1 reads SQVTM; CDR2 reads ANQGSEA. CDR3 sequence: CSVEGPGAEQYF.

J is TRBJ2-5 and V is TRBV7-9. Germline V gives CDR1 SEHNR, CDR2 FQNEAQ (reference sequence). The CDR3 contains 14 residues. The CDR3 spells CASSLDGFQETQYF.

V and J are TRBV6-5 and TRBJ1-4; there is no DNA to check the TCRdb D call of TRBD1. The CDR3 loop spans 15 amino acids. Germline V gene data show CDR1 as MNHEY and CDR2 as SVGAGI. CDR3 amino acids: CASSYSGGTNEKLFF.

V gene TRBV29-1 combines with J gene TRBJ1-1. Germline V gives CDR1 SQVTM, CDR2 ANQGSEA. This CDR3 region has 14 residues. The chain's CDR3 is CSVEDQILAAEAFF.

The chain has TRBV20-1 and TRBJ2-7; as DNA is missing, the TRBD2 call by TCRdb cannot be tested. Germline V lookup: CDR1 DFQATT, CDR2 SNEGSKA (reference sequence). This CDR3 is 14 amino acids long. CDR3 region: CSAPASGRGYEQYF.

This chain joins TRBV9 and TRBJ2-7; TCRdb proposes TRBD1, but this gene call is untestable without DNA. CDR1 and CDR2 (germline): SGDLS, YYNGEE. This CDR3 has 12 residues. The CDR3 sequence is CASSVTGGEQYF.

V usage is TRBV24-1 and J usage is TRBJ2-1; the D call of TRBD2 rests on TCRdb alone, since no DNA is present to check it. The CDR3 runs 13 residues. In germline, CDR1 is KGHDR, CDR2 SFDVKD. This CDR3 is CATTGGAGNEQFF.

This chain joins TRBV9 and TRBJ2-7; TCRdb's assignment of TRBD2 cannot be checked, as there is no DNA. Looked up from germline, CDR1 is SGDLS and CDR2 is YYNGEE. The CDR3 extends over 15 amino acids. CDR3: CASSLGGLAEYEQYF.

The rearrangement uses TRBV7-8 and TRBJ2-5; TCRdb's assignment of TRBD1 cannot be checked, as there is no DNA. In germline, CDR1 is SGHVS, CDR2 FQNEAQ. This CDR3 comprises 15 residues. CDR3 residues: CASRSDRGLWETQYF.

This rearrangement joins TRBV28 to TRBJ2-7; TCRdb designates TRBD1, a call that cannot be tested without DNA. The germline V gene has CDR1 MDHEN and CDR2 SYDVKM. CDR3 length equals 16 residues. The CDR3 protein is CASSLTRTGTTYEQYF.

The chain carries TRBV7-8 and TRBJ1-4. The CDR3 length is 16 residues. Per the germline V gene, CDR1 is SGHVS and CDR2 is FQNEAQ. Here the CDR3 reads CASSSGVGATNEKLFF.

This chain connects TRBV5-1 to TRBJ2-1. CDR3 length: 14 residues. The germline CDR1 and CDR2 sequences are SGHRS and YFSETQ. This CDR3 is CASSILGNDNEQFF. Combining the CDR3 with reference TRBV5-1 and TRBJ2-1 gives the whole variable domain KAGVTQTPRYLIKTRGQQVTLSCSPISGHRSVSWYQQTPGQGLQFLFEYFSETQRNKGNFPGRFSGRQFSNSRSEMNVSTLELGDSALYLCASSILGNDNEQFFGPGTRLTVL.

The V call is TRBV29-1, the J call TRBJ1-1; TCRdb indicates TRBD1, and absent DNA this call remains unverified. The CDR3 is made up of 15 amino acids. Per the germline V gene, CDR1 is SQVTM and CDR2 is ANQGSEA. The CDR3 sequence: CSVYFLQGQNTEAFF.

The genes are TRBV29-1 and TRBJ2-7; TCRdb designates TRBD2, a call that cannot be tested without DNA. This CDR3 has 14 residues. Germline-derived CDR1 and CDR2 are SQVTM and ANQGSEA. The CDR3 region is CSVYGLAGSYEQYF.

The J gene is TRBJ2-7, the V gene TRBV5-1. This CDR3 contains 13 residues. The germline gives CDR1 SGHRS, CDR2 YFSETQ. This chain's CDR3 is CASSAAVSYEQYF. The full variable domain, its missing parts supplied by reference TRBV5-1 and TRBJ2-7, is KAGVTQTPRYLIKTRGQQVTLSCSPISGHRSVSWYQQTPGQGLQFLFEYFSETQRNKGNFPGRFSGRQFSNSRSEMNVSTLELGDSALYLCASSAAVSYEQYFGPGTRLTVT.

The J gene is TRBJ1-2, the V gene TRBV11-3; absent DNA, TCRdb's TRBD1 call cannot be checked. The CDR3 sequence is 15 residues long. CDR1 and CDR2 (germline): SGHNT, YENEEA. CDR3 sequence reads: CASSYGGGSSYGYTF.

The rearrangement uses TRBV7-9 and TRBJ2-1. Germline values: CDR1 SEHNR, CDR2 FQNEAQ (reference sequence). CDR3 size: 12 residues. The CDR3 protein is CASSSDGDEQFF.

The gene calls are TRBV24-1 and TRBJ2-2. CDR1 and CDR2 (germline): KGHDR, SFDVKD. The CDR3 has 11 amino acids. The CDR3 sequence is CATSEAGELFF.

The chain uses TRBV14 and TRBJ2-1; the D call from TCRdb, TRBD1, cannot be confirmed without DNA. The CDR3 totals 18 residues. Germline CDR1 reads SGHDN; CDR2 reads FVKESK. CDR3 loop: CASSQEEGGVRFGNEQFF.